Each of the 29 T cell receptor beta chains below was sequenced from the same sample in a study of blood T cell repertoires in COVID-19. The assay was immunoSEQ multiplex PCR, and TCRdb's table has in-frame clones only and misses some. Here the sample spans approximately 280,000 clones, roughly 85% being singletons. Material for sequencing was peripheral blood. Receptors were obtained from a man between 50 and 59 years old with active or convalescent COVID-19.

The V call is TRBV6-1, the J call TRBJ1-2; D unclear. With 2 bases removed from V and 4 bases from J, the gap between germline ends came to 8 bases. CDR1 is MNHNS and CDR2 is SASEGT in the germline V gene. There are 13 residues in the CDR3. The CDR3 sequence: CASSEPRAYGYTF. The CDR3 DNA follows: TGTGCCAGCAGTGAACCGCGGGCCTATGGCTACACCTTC.

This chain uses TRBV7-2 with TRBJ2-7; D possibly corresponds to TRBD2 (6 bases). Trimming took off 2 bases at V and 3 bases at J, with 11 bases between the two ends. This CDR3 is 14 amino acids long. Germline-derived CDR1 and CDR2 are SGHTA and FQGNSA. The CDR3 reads CASSLTGGNYEQYF. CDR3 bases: TGTGCCAGCAGCTTAACTGGCGGGAACTACGAGCAGTACTTC.

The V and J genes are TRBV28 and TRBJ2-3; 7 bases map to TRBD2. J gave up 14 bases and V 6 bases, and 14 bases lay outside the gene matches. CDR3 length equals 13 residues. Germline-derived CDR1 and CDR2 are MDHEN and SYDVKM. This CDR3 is CASSPSGGGPPYF. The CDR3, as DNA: TGTGCCAGCAGCCCCTCGGGGGGAGGGCCTCCGTATTTT.

In nucleotides, the CDR3 is TGCGCCAGCAGCCAGGCCACAGGGATTATGGCTTTCTTT. Translation gives CASSQATGIMAFF. This chain joins TRBV4-1 and TRBJ1-1, with D perhaps TRBD1 (6 bases). The germline gives CDR1 MGHRA, CDR2 YSYEKL. V was pared by 3 bases and J by 11 bases, with 16 bases between. This CDR3 comprises 13 residues.

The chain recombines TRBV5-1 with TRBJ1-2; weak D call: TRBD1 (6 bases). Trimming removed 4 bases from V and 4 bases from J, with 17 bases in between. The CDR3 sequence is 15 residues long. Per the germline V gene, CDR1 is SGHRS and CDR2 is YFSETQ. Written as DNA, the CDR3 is TGCGCCAGCAGCCCCACCGCCAAAGGGGGCTATGGCTACACCTTC. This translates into CASSPTAKGGYGYTF.

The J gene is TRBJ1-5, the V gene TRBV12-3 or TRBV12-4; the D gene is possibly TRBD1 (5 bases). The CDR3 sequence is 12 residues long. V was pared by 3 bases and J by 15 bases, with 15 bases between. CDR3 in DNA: TGTGCCAGCAGTTTGATGGGGGGTCATCCGCATTTT. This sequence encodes CASSLMGGHPHF.

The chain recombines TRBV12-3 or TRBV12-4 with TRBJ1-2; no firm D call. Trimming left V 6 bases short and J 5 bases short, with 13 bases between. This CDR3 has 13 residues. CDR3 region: CASSLGRVYGYTF. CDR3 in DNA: TGTGCCAGCAGCTTGGGGAGGGTATATGGCTACACCTTC.

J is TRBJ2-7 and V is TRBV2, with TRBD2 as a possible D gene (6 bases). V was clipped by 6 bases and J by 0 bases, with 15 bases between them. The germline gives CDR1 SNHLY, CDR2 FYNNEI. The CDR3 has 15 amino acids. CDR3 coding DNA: TGTGCCAGCAGCCAAGCGGGCCTTGCCTCCTACGAGCAGTACTTC. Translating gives CASSQAGLASYEQYF.

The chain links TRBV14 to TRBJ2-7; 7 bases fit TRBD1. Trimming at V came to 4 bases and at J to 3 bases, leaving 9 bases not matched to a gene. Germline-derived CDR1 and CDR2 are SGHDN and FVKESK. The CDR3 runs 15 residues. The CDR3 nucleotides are TGTGCCAGCAGCCGCCCCGGGACAGCAGGCTACGAGCAGTACTTC. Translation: CASSRPGTAGYEQYF.

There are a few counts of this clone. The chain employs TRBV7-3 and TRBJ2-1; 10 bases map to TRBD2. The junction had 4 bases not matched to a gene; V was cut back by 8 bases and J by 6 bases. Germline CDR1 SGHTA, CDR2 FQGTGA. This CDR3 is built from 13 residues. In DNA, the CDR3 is TGTGCCAGCGGGACTAGCGTAACCAATGAGCAGTTCTTC. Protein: CASGTSVTNEQFF.

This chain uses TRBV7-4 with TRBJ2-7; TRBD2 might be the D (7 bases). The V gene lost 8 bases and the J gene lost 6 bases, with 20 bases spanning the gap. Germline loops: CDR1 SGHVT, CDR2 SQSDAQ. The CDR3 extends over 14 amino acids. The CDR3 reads CASGGGAPLTEQYF. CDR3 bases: TGTGCCAGCGGAGGGGGGGCTCCCCTCACCGAGCAGTACTTC.

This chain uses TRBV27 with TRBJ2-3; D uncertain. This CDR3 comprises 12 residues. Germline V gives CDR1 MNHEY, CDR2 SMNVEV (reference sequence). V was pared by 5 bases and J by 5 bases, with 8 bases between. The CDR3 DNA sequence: TGTGCCAGCAGTACCATCGGAGATACGCAGTATTTT. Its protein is CASSTIGDTQYF.

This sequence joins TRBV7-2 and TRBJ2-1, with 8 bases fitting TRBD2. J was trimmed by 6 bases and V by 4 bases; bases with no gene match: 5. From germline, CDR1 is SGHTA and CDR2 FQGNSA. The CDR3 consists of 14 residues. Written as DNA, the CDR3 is TGTGCCAGCAGCTGGGGACTAGTAGTCAATGAGCAGTTCTTC. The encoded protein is CASSWGLVVNEQFF.

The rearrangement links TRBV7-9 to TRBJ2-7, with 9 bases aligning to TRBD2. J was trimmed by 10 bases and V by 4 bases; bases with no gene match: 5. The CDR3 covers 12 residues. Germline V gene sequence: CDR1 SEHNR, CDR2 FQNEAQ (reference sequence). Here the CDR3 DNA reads TGTGCCAGCAGCTCAAGTAGCGGGAGCCAGTACTTC. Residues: CASSSSSGSQYF. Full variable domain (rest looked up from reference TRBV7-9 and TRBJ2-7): DTGVSQNPRHKITKRGQNVTFRCDPISEHNRLYWYRQTLGQGPEFLTYFQNEAQLEKSRLLSDRFSAERPKGSFSTLEIQRTEQGDSAMYLCASSSSSGSQYFGPGTRLTVT.

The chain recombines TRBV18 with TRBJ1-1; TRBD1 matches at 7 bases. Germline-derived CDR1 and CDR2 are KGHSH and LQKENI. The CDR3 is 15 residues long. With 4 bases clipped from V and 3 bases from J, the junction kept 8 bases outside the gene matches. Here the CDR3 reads CASSLQPGTDTEAFF. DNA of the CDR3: TGTGCCAGCTCACTCCAACCCGGGACAGACACTGAAGCTTTCTTT.

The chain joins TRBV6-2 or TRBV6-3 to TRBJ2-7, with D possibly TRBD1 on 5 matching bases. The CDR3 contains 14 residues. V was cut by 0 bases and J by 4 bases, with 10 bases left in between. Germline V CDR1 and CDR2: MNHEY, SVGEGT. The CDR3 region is CASSYSRQRYEQYF. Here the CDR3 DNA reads TGTGCCAGCAGTTACTCTCGACAGAGATACGAGCAGTACTTC.

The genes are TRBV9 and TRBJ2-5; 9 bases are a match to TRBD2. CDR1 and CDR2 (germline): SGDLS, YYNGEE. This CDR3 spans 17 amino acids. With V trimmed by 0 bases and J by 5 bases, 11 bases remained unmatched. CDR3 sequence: CASSVGRGAGGGETQYF. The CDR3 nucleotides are TGTGCCAGCAGCGTAGGGCGAGGAGCGGGAGGAGGGGAGACCCAGTACTTC.

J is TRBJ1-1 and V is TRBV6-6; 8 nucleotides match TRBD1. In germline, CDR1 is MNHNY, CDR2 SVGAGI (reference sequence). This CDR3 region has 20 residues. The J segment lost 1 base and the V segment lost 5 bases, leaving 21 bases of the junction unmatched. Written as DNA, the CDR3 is TGTGCCAGCAGTCGGTGGGGGGCGACAGGGGCCGTCTCTAGGAACACTGAAGCTTTCTTT. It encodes CASSRWGATGAVSRNTEAFF.

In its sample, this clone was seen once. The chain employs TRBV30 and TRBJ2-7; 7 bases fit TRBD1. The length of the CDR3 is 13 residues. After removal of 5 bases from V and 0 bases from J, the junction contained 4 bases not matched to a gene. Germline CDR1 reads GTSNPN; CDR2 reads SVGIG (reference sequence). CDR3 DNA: TGTGCCTGGGACAGGGACAGCTCCTACGAGCAGTACTTC. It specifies CAWDRDSSYEQYF.

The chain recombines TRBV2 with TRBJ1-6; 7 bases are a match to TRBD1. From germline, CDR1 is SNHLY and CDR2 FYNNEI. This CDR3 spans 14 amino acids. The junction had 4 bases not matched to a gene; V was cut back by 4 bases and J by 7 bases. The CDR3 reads CASSGGTDNSPLHF. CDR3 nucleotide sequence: TGTGCCAGCAGTGGAGGGACAGACAATTCACCCCTCCACTTT.

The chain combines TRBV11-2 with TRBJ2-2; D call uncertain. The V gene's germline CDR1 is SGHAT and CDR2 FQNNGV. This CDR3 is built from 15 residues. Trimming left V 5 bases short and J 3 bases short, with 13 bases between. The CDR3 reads CASSPSRGYTGELFF. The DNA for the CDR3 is TGTGCCAGCAGCCCCAGCCGCGGATACACCGGGGAGCTGTTTTTT.

CDR3: CASSQDRNSPLHF. The CDR3 DNA reads as TGTGCCAGCAGCCAAGACAGGAATTCACCCCTCCACTTT. The J gene is TRBJ1-6, the V gene TRBV3-1 (or the pseudogene TRBV3-2); D is uncertain. This CDR3 has 13 residues. From germline, CDR1 is LGHDT and CDR2 YNNKEL (reference sequence). V gave up 0 bases and J gave up 7 bases, with 4 bases separating them.

The CDR3 loop reads CASSLTGADLYGYTF. The CDR3 DNA reads as TGCGCCAGCAGCTTAACAGGGGCAGACCTCTATGGCTACACCTTC. The chain uses TRBV5-1 and TRBJ1-2, with 7 positions matching TRBD1. Trimming cost V 2 bases and J 4 bases; bases outside gene matches: 8. The CDR3 covers 15 residues. Per germline, CDR1 SGHRS and CDR2 YFSETQ.

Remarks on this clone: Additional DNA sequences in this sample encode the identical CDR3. This CDR3 reads CAWGTGGNQPQHF. The DNA of the CDR3 is TGTGCCTGGGGGACAGGCGGCAATCAGCCCCAGCATTTT. The chain combines TRBV30 with TRBJ1-5; 8 bases are shared with TRBD1. This CDR3 comprises 13 residues. J lost 2 bases, V lost 5 bases, and 2 bases had no gene match. Germline loops: CDR1 GTSNPN, CDR2 SVGIG (reference sequence).

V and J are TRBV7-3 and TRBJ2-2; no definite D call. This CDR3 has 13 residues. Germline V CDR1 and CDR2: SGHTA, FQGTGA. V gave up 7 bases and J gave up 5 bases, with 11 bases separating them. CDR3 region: CASTTYGTGELFF. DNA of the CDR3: TGTGCCAGCACCACCTACGGGACCGGGGAGCTGTTTTTT.

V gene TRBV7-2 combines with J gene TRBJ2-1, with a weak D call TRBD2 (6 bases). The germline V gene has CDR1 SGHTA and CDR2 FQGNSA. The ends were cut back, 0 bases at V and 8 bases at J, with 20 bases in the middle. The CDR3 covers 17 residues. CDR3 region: CASSLASLGRGIDEQFF. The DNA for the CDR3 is TGTGCCAGCAGCTTAGCGAGTTTAGGGCGGGGAATCGATGAGCAGTTCTTC.

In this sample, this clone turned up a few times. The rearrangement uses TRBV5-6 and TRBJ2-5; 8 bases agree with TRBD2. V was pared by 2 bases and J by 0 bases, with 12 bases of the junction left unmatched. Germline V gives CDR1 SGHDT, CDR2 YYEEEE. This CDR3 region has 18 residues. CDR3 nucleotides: TGTGCCAGCAGCTTTTCGAGCGGGGGTATTACGTACCAAGAGACCCAGTACTTC. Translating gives CASSFSSGGITYQETQYF.

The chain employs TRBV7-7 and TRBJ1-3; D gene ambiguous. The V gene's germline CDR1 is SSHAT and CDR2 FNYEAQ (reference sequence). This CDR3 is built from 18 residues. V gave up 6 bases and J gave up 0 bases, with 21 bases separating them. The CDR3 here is CASSPLLSSGNSGNTIYF. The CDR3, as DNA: TGTGCCAGCAGTCCCCTTCTATCGAGCGGGAACTCTGGAAACACCATATATTTT.

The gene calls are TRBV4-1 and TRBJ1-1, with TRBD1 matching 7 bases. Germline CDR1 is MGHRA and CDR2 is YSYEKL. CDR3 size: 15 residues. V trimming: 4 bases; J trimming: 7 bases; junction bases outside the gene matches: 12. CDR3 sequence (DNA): TGCGCCAGCAGCCCGGTGGGGCAGGGGGGTGTTGAAGCTTTCTTT. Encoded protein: CASSPVGQGGVEAFF.